A selection of T cell receptor beta chains follows, all from one sample in a study of blood T cell repertoires in COVID-19. The table came from immunoSEQ multiplex PCR; TCRdb's copy has only in-frame clones and leaves some out. The profile shows 150,000 to 200,000 clones, 65% to 85% of them singletons. The source material was PBMCs or T cells enriched from blood (not recorded which). Source of these receptors: a woman aged 55-69 years who had recovered from COVID-19. Each CDR3 is given with its conserved first and last residue. D genes are given only for firm matches. Where a row states a size, it is once, few, many or the class of an expanded clone; other rows omit it.

>TRBJ1-2|TRBV30|NA|NA
TGTGCCTGGAGAAACCCGGGACAACTCTATGGCTACACCTTC
CAWRNPGQLYGYTF
>TRBJ1-2|TRBV2|NA|TRBD1
TGTGCCAGCAGTGGATCACAGGGGGCGGGTGGCTACACCTTC
CASSGSQGAGGYTF
>TRBJ1-2|TRBV2|few|TRBD1
TGTGCCAGCAGTGTTCGGACAGGGGAGCGTGGCTACACCTTC
CASSVRTGERGYTF
>TRBJ1-2|TRBV7-9|NA|NA
TGTGCCAGCAGCCGCGGGGGTACTGGCTACACCTTC
CASSRGGTGYTF
>TRBJ1-4|TRBV28|NA|TRBD1
TGTGCCAGCAGGGGACAGGCCGCAACTAATGAAAAACTGTTTTTT
CASRGQAATNEKLFF
>TRBJ1-4|TRBV27|NA|NA
TGTGCCAGCGGTACGGGGGGGCATGAAAAACTGTTTTTT
CASGTGGHEKLFF
>TRBJ2-1|TRBV3-1/TRBV3-2|NA|TRBD2
TGTGCCAGCAGCCCCGATAGCGGGGGGGCCGTTTATGAGCAGTTCTTC
CASSPDSGGAVYEQFF
>TRBJ1-3|TRBV28|NA|NA
TGTGCCAGCAGGGTCTACGCTGGAAACACCATATATTTT
CASRVYAGNTIYF
>TRBJ1-2|TRBV4-1|NA|NA
TGCGCCAGCAGCCAACCTAAAGCCTTTCGGAACTATGGCTACACCTTC
CASSQPKAFRNYGYTF
>TRBJ1-1|TRBV5-1|NA|NA
TGCGCCAGCAGCGTACAAACGAACACTGAAGCTTTCTTT
CASSVQTNTEAFF
>TRBJ2-2|TRBV11-3|NA|TRBD1
TGTGCCAGCAGAGGGACAGGGTCCGGGGAGCTGTTTTTT
CASRGTGSGELFF
>TRBJ2-7|TRBV18|NA|TRBD2
TGTGCCAGCTCACCAGCCCAGCGGGAGCGCGCCGAGCAGTACTTC
CASSPAQRERAEQYF
>TRBJ2-2|TRBV11-2|NA|NA
TGTGCCAGCCTACAGGGGAGGACCGGGGAGCTGTTTTTT
CASLQGRTGELFF
>TRBJ1-6|TRBV6-5|few|NA
TGTGCCAGCCGACAGGCGGATTCACCCCTCCACTTT
CASRQADSPLHF
>TRBJ1-1|TRBV5-1|NA|TRBD1
TGCGCCAGCAGCTTGGAAGGCAGGGGGTACACTGAAGCTTTCTTT
CASSLEGRGYTEAFF
>TRBJ1-1|TRBV5-1|NA|NA
TGCGCCAGCTCAATTAGGGGGTCGAACACTGAAGCTTTCTTT
CASSIRGSNTEAFF
>TRBJ1-3|TRBV6-6|NA|NA
TGTGCCAGCAGCCTCCTAGGGGGTTCTGGAAACACCATATATTTT
CASSLLGGSGNTIYF
>TRBJ1-6|TRBV3-1/TRBV3-2|NA|NA
TGTGCCAGCAGTCAGACCCCAGCGACAGTGGGTTCACCCCTCCACTTT
CASSQTPATVGSPLHF
>TRBJ1-1|TRBV2|NA|NA
TGTGCCAGCATTCCCCCGGGAGGGGCCGGGGCTGAAGCTTTCTTT
CASIPPGGAGAEAFF
>TRBJ2-2|TRBV7-3|NA|NA
TGTGCCAGCAGCCACAGTACGAACACCGGGGAGCTGTTTTTT
CASSHSTNTGELFF
>TRBJ2-3|TRBV5-1|NA|TRBD2
TGCGCCAGCAGCGGGGGGGCAGATACGCAGTATTTT
CASSGGADTQYF
>TRBJ2-1|TRBV28|NA|TRBD1
TGTGCCAGCGATTCGCCGGGACAGGGCCACAATGAGCAGTTCTTC
CASDSPGQGHNEQFF
>TRBJ2-7|TRBV6-4|once|TRBD2
TGTGCCAGCAGTGGCGTCCAACTAGCGGGTGGCTACGAGCAGTACTTC
CASSGVQLAGGYEQYF
>TRBJ1-5|TRBV7-2|NA|TRBD1
TGTGCCAGCAGCAGAGGACAGGGATGGGATCAGCCCCAGCATTTT
CASSRGQGWDQPQHF
>TRBJ2-1|TRBV11-2|once|TRBD2
TGTGCCAGCAGCTTCCCTAGCGGCTACAATGAGCAGTTCTTC
CASSFPSGYNEQFF
>TRBJ1-5|TRBV11-1|NA|NA
TGTGCCAGCAGCTTATCGCAGGGTTCCCAAGGGCCCCAGCATTTT
CASSLSQGSQGPQHF
>TRBJ1-1|TRBV11-1|NA|TRBD1
TGTGCCAGCAGCTTATACAAGGGGGCGACTGAAGCTTTCTTT
CASSLYKGATEAFF
>TRBJ1-5|TRBV21-1|NA|NA
TGTGCCTGTAAAGGGGTCAATCAGCCCCAGCATTTT
CACKGVNQPQHF
>TRBJ2-7|TRBV4-1|NA|TRBD1
TGCGCCAGCAGCCAAGATCCGGACAGGGCATCCGAGCAGTACTTC
CASSQDPDRASEQYF
>TRBJ1-1|TRBV5-1|NA|NA
TGCGCCAGCAGATTGGACACGAACACTGAAGCTTTCTTT
CASRLDTNTEAFF
>TRBJ2-4|TRBV24-1|NA|TRBD2
TGTGCCACCAGTGATGGTCGGGGGGGGAACATTCAGTACTTC
CATSDGRGGNIQYF
>TRBJ1-1|TRBV28|NA|TRBD1
TGTGCCAGCGTTATAACAGGGACAGGGACTGAAGCTTTCTTT
CASVITGTGTEAFF
>TRBJ1-5|TRBV6-5|NA|NA
TGTGCCAGCTCCCGACAGTATAATCAGCCCCAGCATTTT
CASSRQYNQPQHF
>TRBJ1-5|TRBV19|NA|NA
TGTGCCAGTAGTATAGGGACACGGGCTTGGCCCCAGCATTTT
CASSIGTRAWPQHF
>TRBJ1-1|TRBV14|NA|NA
TGTGCCAGCAGCCAAGGCTGGGGCTCCCCACGGGCCACTGAAGCTTTCTTT
CASSQGWGSPRATEAFF
>TRBJ1-1|TRBV18|NA|NA
TGTGCCAGCTCACCACCGGAGGGCACCCCTGAAGCTTTCTTT
CASSPPEGTPEAFF
>TRBJ1-1|TRBV20-1|NA|NA
TGCAGTGCTAGTCGGGACATGAACACTGAAGCTTTCTTT
CSASRDMNTEAFF
>TRBJ1-5|TRBV19|NA|TRBD1
TGTGCCAGTAGGATAGCGGACAGGGCAAATCAGCCCCAGCATTTT
CASRIADRANQPQHF
>TRBJ1-4|TRBV5-1|NA|NA
TGCGCCAGCAGCTTGGGTCGGGGAGAAAAACTGTTTTTT
CASSLGRGEKLFF
>TRBJ2-1|TRBV19|NA|NA
TGTGCCAGTAGTATAGGAGTATACAATGAGCAGTTCTTC
CASSIGVYNEQFF
>TRBJ2-7|TRBV3-1/TRBV3-2|few|TRBD1
TGTGCCAGCAGCCCCAGCAGGGACAGTCCCTCCTACGAGCAGTACTTC
CASSPSRDSPSYEQYF
>TRBJ2-1|TRBV5-1|NA|NA
TGCGCCAGCAGCTTGGCGGCGGGGGCGGGCAGGAATGAGCAGTTCTTC
CASSLAAGAGRNEQFF
>TRBJ2-6|TRBV28|NA|NA
TGTGCCAGCATTCCTTCTGGGGCCAACGTCCTGACTTTC
CASIPSGANVLTF
>TRBJ1-1|TRBV27|NA|NA
TGTGCCAGTAAGTCCGGGGGAGGGGTGAACACTGAAGCTTTCTTT
CASKSGGGVNTEAFF
>TRBJ1-5|TRBV27|NA|NA
TGTGCCAGCAGCGCCTGGGGGGGGCTCAGCAATCAGCCCCAGCATTTT
CASSAWGGLSNQPQHF
>TRBJ1-1|TRBV7-2|few|NA
TGTGCCAGCAGCTCGATACATTTTGGGGGGTACACTGAAGCTTTCTTT
CASSSIHFGGYTEAFF
>TRBJ2-7|TRBV6-6|NA|TRBD1
TGTGCCAGCACCAATGTCGGGACAGGGGGCATCGAGCAGTACTTC
CASTNVGTGGIEQYF
>TRBJ2-7|TRBV11-3|NA|TRBD2
TGTGCCAGCACCACGAACCTACTAGCGGAGTTCTACGAGCAGTACTTC
CASTTNLLAEFYEQYF